A selection of T cell receptor beta chains follows, all from one sample in a study of beta chain features in type 1 diabetes. The method was immunoSEQ multiplex PCR; TCRdb's version includes in-frame clones alone and lacks a portion of them. The profile shows roughly 150,000 clones, 11% of them singletons. Sequencing was done on a sample of central memory CD4+ T cells from blood. The source is a man in his late teens or twenties in good health. CDR3s leave out the opening cysteine and the closing phenylalanine or tryptophan.

TRBJ2-5	TRBV6-5	ASTRGLRGTQY
TRBJ2-5	TRBV7-2	ASSLALFAGQETQY
TRBJ2-1	TRBV14	ASSPTLRTSGRGEQF
TRBJ2-6	TRBV27	ASRPLPGAGANVLT
TRBJ2-1	TRBV10-3	AIRTPTSSYNEQF
TRBJ2-1	TRBV7-2	ASSLGGGAVSEQF
TRBJ2-3	TRBV29-1	SVDRSYTDTQY
TRBJ1-1	TRBV29-1	SVEGRVATEAF
TRBJ2-3	TRBV28	ASSSSGTGTDTQY
TRBJ2-1	TRBV4-3	ASSQALRSVRDRAYNEQF
TRBJ2-3	TRBV7-3	ASSLSTASTDTQY
TRBJ2-7	TRBV4-1	ASSQVRGGASYEQY
TRBJ2-6	TRBV30	AGSWGQRSGANVLT
TRBJ2-5	TRBV5-4	ASSTGLQGEETQY
TRBJ2-7	TRBV15	ATSRDLGQGSYEQY
TRBJ2-3	TRBV30	AWSIVAGGRTDTQY
TRBJ2-2	TRBV11-2	ASSSASGATGELF
TRBJ2-7	TRBV9	ASSVGAGGAYEQY
TRBJ2-1	TRBV19	ASSSGRDHRNEQF
TRBJ2-2	TRBV15	ATRWGQGGAGELF
TRBJ2-1	TRBV9	ASSVQGSNNEQF
TRBJ2-7	TRBV7-2	ASRGESYEQY
TRBJ2-5	TRBV5-1	ASSKSKRGEETQY
TRBJ1-1	TRBV5-6	ASSLVYSQQLMNTEAF
TRBJ2-5	TRBV29-1	SATPTSGTAQETQY
TRBJ2-1	TRBV19	ASSMSRGREQF
TRBJ2-7	TRBV7-2	ASSLAWQGSYEQY
TRBJ2-5	TRBV4-2	ASSDGTSGVQETQY
TRBJ2-4	TRBV19	ASKASSIVAKNIQY
TRBJ2-5	TRBV27	ASSLKGTVLQETQY
TRBJ2-3	TRBV14	ASSPLGGRAGDTQY
TRBJ2-3	TRBV5-1	ASSSSGSTDTQY
TRBJ2-2	TRBV23-1	ASSQSSVLVHRGAV
TRBJ1-5	TRBV6-5	ASSYSSRPGPQH